This TCR beta chain appears in the sequencing data of a study of vaccination and CD4 T cells after COVID-19. Comments on this clonotype: As yet, its antigen is unknown.

The Oncomine TCR Beta short-read assay sequenced DNA from cultured CD4+ T cells. TCRdb re-called the PCR reads through MiXCR, storing one row per CDR3 protein. The sample lists several thousand distinct CDR3 sequences, less than 70% occurring once. The CDR3 has 15 amino acids. The germline CDR1 and CDR2 sequences are SGHTA and FQGNSA. Losses at the gene ends were 1 base for V and 5 bases for J; bases not matched to a gene: 5. The treatment is: roughly 11-day PBMC culture with coronavirus spike peptide pools or control peptides (ViraFEST assay). ViraFEST relied on peptide pools to expand antigen-specific T cells; the TCRs were sequenced afterward. Negative selection was the method that isolated CD4+ T cells after about ten days of culture.

Sequenced: CD4+ T cells from blood, cultured in vitro. This chain uses TRBV7-2 with TRBJ2-5, with 9 bases lining up with TRBD2. The sequence came from a human donor who had recovered from COVID-19. The CDR3 DNA reads as TGTGCCAGCAGCTTAGTTGCGGGGGGGCTGGAGACCCAGTACTTC. Protein product: CASSLVAGGLETQYF.